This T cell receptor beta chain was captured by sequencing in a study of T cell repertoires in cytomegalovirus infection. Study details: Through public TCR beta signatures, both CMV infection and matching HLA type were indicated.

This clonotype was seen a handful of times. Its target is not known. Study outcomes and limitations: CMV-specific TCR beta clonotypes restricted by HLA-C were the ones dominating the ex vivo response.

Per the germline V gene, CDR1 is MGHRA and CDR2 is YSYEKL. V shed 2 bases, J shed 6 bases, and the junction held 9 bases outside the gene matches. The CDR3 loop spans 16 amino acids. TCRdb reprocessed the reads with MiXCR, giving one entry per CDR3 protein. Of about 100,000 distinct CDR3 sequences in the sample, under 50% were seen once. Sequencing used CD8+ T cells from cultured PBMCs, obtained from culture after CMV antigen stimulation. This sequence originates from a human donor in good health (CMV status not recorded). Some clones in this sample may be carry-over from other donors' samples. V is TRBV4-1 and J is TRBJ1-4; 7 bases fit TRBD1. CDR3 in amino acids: CASSQPHGTEHEKLFF. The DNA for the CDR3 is TGCGCCAGCAGCCAACCGCATGGGACAGAACATGAAAAACTGTTTTTT.